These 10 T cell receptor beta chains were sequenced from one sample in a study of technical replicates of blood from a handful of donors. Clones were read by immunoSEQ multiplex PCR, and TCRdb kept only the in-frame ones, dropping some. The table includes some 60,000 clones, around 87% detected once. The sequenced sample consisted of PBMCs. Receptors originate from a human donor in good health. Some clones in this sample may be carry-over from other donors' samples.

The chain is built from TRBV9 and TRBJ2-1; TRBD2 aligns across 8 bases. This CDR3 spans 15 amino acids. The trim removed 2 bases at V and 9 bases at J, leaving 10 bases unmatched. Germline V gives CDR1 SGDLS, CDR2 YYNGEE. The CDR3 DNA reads TGTGCCAGCAGCGTTAGTGCGGGAGGCCCCTTTGAGCAGTTCTTC. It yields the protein CASSVSAGGPFEQFF.

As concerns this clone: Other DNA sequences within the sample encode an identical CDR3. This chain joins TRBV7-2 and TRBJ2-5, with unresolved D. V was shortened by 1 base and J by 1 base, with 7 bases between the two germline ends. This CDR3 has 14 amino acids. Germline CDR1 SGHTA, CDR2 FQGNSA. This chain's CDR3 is CASSLGGVQETQYF. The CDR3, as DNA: TGTGCCAGCAGCTTAGGCGGAGTCCAAGAGACCCAGTACTTC.

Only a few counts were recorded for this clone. The CDR3 region is CASSPFPGASGTRHEQYF. The CDR3 region has the DNA TGTGCCAGCTCACCATTCCCCGGAGCTAGCGGGACGCGGCACGAGCAGTACTTC. The chain employs TRBV18 and TRBJ2-7, with 9 bases matching TRBD2. Losses at the gene ends were 2 bases for V and 5 bases for J; bases not matched to a gene: 16. This CDR3 region has 18 residues. The germline V gene has CDR1 KGHSH and CDR2 LQKENI.

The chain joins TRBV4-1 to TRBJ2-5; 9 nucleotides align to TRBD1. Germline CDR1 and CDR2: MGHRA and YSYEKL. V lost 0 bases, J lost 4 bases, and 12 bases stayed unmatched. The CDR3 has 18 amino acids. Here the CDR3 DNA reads TGCGCCAGCAGCCAAGAATCTCAAGACGACAGGGGGGTAGAGACCCAGTACTTC. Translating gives CASSQESQDDRGVETQYF.

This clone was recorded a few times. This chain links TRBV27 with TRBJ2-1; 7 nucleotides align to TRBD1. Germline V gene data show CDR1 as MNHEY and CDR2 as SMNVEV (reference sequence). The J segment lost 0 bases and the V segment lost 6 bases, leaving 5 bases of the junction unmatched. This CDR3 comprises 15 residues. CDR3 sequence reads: CASSLTGASYNEQFF. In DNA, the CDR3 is TGTGCCAGCAGCCTAACAGGGGCCTCCTACAATGAGCAGTTCTTC.

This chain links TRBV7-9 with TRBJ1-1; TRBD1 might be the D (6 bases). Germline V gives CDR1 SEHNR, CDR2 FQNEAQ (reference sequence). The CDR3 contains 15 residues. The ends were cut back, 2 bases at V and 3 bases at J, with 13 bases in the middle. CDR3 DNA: TGTGCCAGCAGCTTATGGCAGGGGAGATACACTGAAGCTTTCTTT. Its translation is CASSLWQGRYTEAFF. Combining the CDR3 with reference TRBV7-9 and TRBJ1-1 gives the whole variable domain DTGVSQNPRHKITKRGQNVTFRCDPISEHNRLYWYRQTLGQGPEFLTYFQNEAQLEKSRLLSDRFSAERPKGSFSTLEIQRTEQGDSAMYLCASSLWQGRYTEAFFGQGTRLTVV.

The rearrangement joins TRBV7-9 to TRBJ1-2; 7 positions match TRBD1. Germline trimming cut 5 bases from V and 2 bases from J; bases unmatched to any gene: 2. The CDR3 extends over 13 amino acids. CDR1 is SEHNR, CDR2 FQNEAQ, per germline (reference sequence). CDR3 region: CASSRQGNYGYTF. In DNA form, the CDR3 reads TGTGCCAGCAGCCGACAGGGAAACTATGGCTACACCTTC.

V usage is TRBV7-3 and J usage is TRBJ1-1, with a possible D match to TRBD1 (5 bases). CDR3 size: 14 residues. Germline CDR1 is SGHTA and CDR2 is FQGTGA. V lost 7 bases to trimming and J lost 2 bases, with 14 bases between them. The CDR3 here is CASTPGGSNTEAFF. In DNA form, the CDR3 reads TGTGCCAGCACCCCGGGGGGTTCCAACACTGAAGCTTTCTTT.

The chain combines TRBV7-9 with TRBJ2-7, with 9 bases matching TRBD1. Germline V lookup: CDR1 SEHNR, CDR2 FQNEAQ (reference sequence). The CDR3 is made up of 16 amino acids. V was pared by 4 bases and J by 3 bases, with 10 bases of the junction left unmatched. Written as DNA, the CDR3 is TGTGCCAGCAGCTCGGGGGCGGGGACAGGGTACTACGAGCAGTACTTC. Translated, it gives CASSSGAGTGYYEQYF.

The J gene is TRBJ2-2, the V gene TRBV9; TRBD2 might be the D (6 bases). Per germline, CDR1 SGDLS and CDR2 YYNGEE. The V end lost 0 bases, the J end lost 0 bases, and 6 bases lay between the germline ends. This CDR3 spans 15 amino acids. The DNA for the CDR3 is TGTGCCAGCAGCGTAGCGGGGGCGAACACCGGGGAGCTGTTTTTT. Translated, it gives CASSVAGANTGELFF.